This TCR beta chain was documented in a study of regulatory T cells in long-lasting Graves disease. Time point reported: newly diagnosed GD, antithyroid drugs for less than 3 months. PBMC RNA served as the TCR library source. This CDR3 spans 16 amino acids. V shed 5 bases, J shed 5 bases, and the junction held 8 bases outside the gene matches. Germline CDR1 SGHTA, CDR2 FQGNSA. This clonotype has only a few counts. Libraries of TCR beta came from iRepertoire HTBI primers plus Arm-PCR of CDR3 regions. TCRdb independently ran MiXCR on the multiplex PCR reads; one entry per CDR3 protein. This sample has 400,000 to 500,000 distinct CDR3 sequences, with approximately 15% found just once. This sample also appeared in a second study, on T cells in Graves' hyperthyroidism and ophthalmopathy. This second report adds: RT-PCR in the first round (using the HTBI primer set) targeted the TCR CDR3.

The sequence was collected from a woman in her twenties or thirties with Graves disease. Sequencing used peripheral blood mononuclear cells (PBMCs), obtained at new diagnosis, from a patient treated with antithyroid drugs. The chain employs TRBV7-2 and TRBJ2-2; TRBD2 aligns across 10 bases. CDR3 in DNA: TGTGCCAGCAGCAAGCGGGAGGGCTGGAGGACCGGGGAGCTGTTTTTT. Its translation: CASSKREGWRTGELFF. Using reference TRBV7-2 and TRBJ2-2 for the parts outside the CDR3, the full variable domain is GAGVSQSPSNKVTEKGKDVELRCDPISGHTALYWYRQSLGQGLEFLIYFQGNSAPDKSGLPSDRFSAERTGGSVSTLTIQRTQQEDSAVYLCASSKREGWRTGELFFGEGSRLTVL.